The 16 T cell receptor beta chains in this list originate from one sample, sequenced in a study of vaccination and CD4 T cells after COVID-19. Treatment here: approximately 11-day PBMC culture with coronavirus spike peptide pools or control peptides (ViraFEST assay). No antigen has been identified for these receptors. Oncomine TCR Beta short-read sequencing was applied to DNA from cultured CD4+ T cells. From the PCR reads, TCRdb called clonotypes with MiXCR, one entry per CDR3 protein. This sample has about 13,000 distinct CDR3 sequences; approximately 60% occur once, and the top ten carry 9.5% to 15%. The sample was CD4+ T cells from blood, cultured in vitro. The receptors derive from a human donor who had recovered from COVID-19.

This CDR3 reads CSAKTIPSTDTQYF. The CDR3, as DNA: TGCAGTGCCAAGACAATTCCTAGCACAGATACGCAGTATTTT. The gene calls are TRBV20-1 and TRBJ2-3, with no clear D. Trimming removed 6 bases at V and 0 bases at J, with 13 bases between. CDR3 length: 14 residues. Per the germline V gene, CDR1 is DFQATT and CDR2 is SNEGSKA (reference sequence).

V gene TRBV5-6 combines with J gene TRBJ2-3; D remains unclear. The V gene's germline CDR1 is SGHDT and CDR2 YYEEEE. V dropped 1 base and J dropped 5 bases, with 14 bases sitting between them. This CDR3 is 15 amino acids long. The CDR3 DNA reads TGTGCCAGCAGCTTGTGGGTCTGGGGTGTAGATACGCAGTATTTT. It encodes CASSLWVWGVDTQYF.

The V call is TRBV6-4, the J call TRBJ1-5; D is possibly TRBD1 (5 bases). Germline V gene lookup returns CDR1 MRHNA and CDR2 SNTAGT. This CDR3 spans 13 amino acids. Trimming pared 5 bases from V and 6 bases from J, leaving 11 bases between. The chain's CDR3 is CASSMDGGQPQHF. Written as DNA, the CDR3 is TGTGCCAGCAGTATGGACGGGGGTCAGCCCCAGCATTTT.

V gene TRBV10-2 combines with J gene TRBJ2-3; 10 positions match TRBD2. This CDR3 has 15 amino acids. Losses at the gene ends were 7 bases for V and 4 bases for J; bases not matched to a gene: 8. Per the germline V gene, CDR1 is WSHSY and CDR2 is SAAADI. DNA for the CDR3: TGCGCCAGCATCGGATGGACTAGCGGATCAGATACGCAGTATTTT. Amino acid sequence: CASIGWTSGSDTQYF.

This chain connects TRBV6-2 or TRBV6-3 to TRBJ2-3, with 8 bases aligning to TRBD2. Germline V gene data show CDR1 as MNHEY and CDR2 as SVGEGT. The CDR3 is 17 amino acids. The V segment lost 4 bases and the J segment 2 bases; nucleotides outside the gene matches: 11. The chain's CDR3 is CASSFPPTSDNTDTQYF. The CDR3 nucleotides read TGTGCCAGCAGTTTTCCCCCGACTAGCGATAACACAGATACGCAGTATTTT.

The CDR3, as DNA: TGTGCCAGCAGTTCCTCCGCCCAGGGCCGTCGGGGCTACACCTTC. The encoded protein is CASSSSAQGRRGYTF. This chain uses TRBV27 with TRBJ1-2; the D gene is possibly TRBD1 (5 bases). Trimming shortened V by 4 bases and J by 8 bases, and 20 bases separated the two germline ends. The germline V gene encodes CDR1 MNHEY and CDR2 SMNVEV (reference sequence). CDR3 size: 15 residues.

This clonotype was picked up a small number of times. V and J are TRBV18 and TRBJ1-5; D gene ambiguous. CDR3 length: 13 amino acids. V shed 2 bases and J shed 6 bases, with 8 bases lying between them. Germline assignment: CDR1 KGHSH and CDR2 LQKENI. This chain's CDR3 is CASSPGVSQPQHF. CDR3 DNA: TGTGCCAGCTCACCAGGGGTTAGTCAGCCCCAGCATTTT.

J is TRBJ2-2 and V is TRBV7-7, with 9 bases matching TRBD2. Germline assignment: CDR1 SSHAT and CDR2 FNYEAQ (reference sequence). This CDR3 has 13 amino acids. The CDR3, as DNA: TGTGCTAGCGCGGGAGGGCTATACGGGGAGCTGTTTTTT. This codes for CASAGGLYGELFF. The full variable domain, rest sourced from reference TRBV7-7 and TRBJ2-2, is GAGVSQSPRYKVTKRGQDVTLRCDPISSHATLYWYQQALGQGPEFLTYFNYEAQPDKSGLPSDRFSAERPEGSISTLTIQRTEQRDSAMYRCASAGGLYGELFFGEGSRLTVL.

The CDR3 loop reads CASSSRDRGHEQFF. CDR3 DNA: TGTGCCAGCAGCTCCCGGGACAGGGGGCATGAGCAGTTCTTC. The V and J genes are TRBV7-8 and TRBJ2-1; 12 bases are shared with TRBD1. The ends lost 4 bases at V and 8 bases at J; junction bases unmatched: 3. The CDR3 totals 14 residues. The germline V gene has CDR1 SGHVS and CDR2 FQNEAQ.

V and J are TRBV11-2 and TRBJ2-7, with a possible D match to TRBD2 (5 bases). Looked up from germline, CDR1 is SGHAT and CDR2 is FQNNGV. This CDR3 spans 14 amino acids. Deletions cut 5 bases from V and 1 base from J, with 12 bases between. This CDR3 reads CASSTLSGSYEQYF. CDR3 sequence (DNA): TGTGCCAGCAGCACATTAAGCGGATCCTACGAGCAGTACTTC.

This clonotype was observed a few times. V and J are TRBV5-1 and TRBJ2-3; D gene unclear. Germline CDR1 reads SGHRS; CDR2 reads YFSETQ. Trimming removed 5 bases at V and 1 base at J, with 2 bases between. The CDR3 is 11 residues long. The chain's CDR3 is CASRGTDTQYF. In DNA, the CDR3 is TGCGCCAGCAGGGGCACAGATACGCAGTATTTT.

The chain has TRBV10-3 and TRBJ1-6; D perhaps matches TRBD1 (5 bases). V shed 3 bases and J shed 6 bases, with 15 bases lying between them. Looked up from germline, CDR1 is ENHRY and CDR2 is SYGVKD. CDR3 length equals 16 residues. CDR3: CAISESGGRGNSPLHF. CDR3 nucleotides: TGTGCCATCAGTGAATCGGGGGGACGGGGTAATTCACCCCTCCACTTT.

This clonotype was observed a few times. This chain joins TRBV20-1 and TRBJ1-5; no reliable D call. The germline V gene encodes CDR1 DFQATT and CDR2 SNEGSKA (reference sequence). The CDR3 consists of 12 residues. Trimming shortened V by 3 bases and J by 3 bases, and 6 bases separated the two germline ends. The CDR3 bases are TGCAGTGCTAGGAGCTCCAATCAGCCCCAGCATTTT. Amino acid sequence: CSARSSNQPQHF.

The gene calls are TRBV7-2 and TRBJ2-7; D call uncertain. CDR1 and CDR2 (germline): SGHTA, FQGNSA. V dropped 5 bases and J dropped 2 bases, with 16 bases sitting between them. The CDR3 totals 15 residues. The CDR3 DNA sequence: TGTGCCAGCAGCCTCTACCCCAACGAGGCCTACGAGCAGTACTTC. Protein sequence: CASSLYPNEAYEQYF.

The chain is built from TRBV20-1 and TRBJ1-5; D uncertain. V was pared by 5 bases and J by 0 bases, with 14 bases between. The germline V gene encodes CDR1 DFQATT and CDR2 SNEGSKA (reference sequence). The CDR3 length is 15 residues. Here the CDR3 reads CSACKGGYSNQPQHF. The CDR3 nucleotides read TGCAGTGCTTGCAAAGGTGGTTATAGCAATCAGCCCCAGCATTTT.

The chain carries TRBV28 and TRBJ2-1; 9 positions agree with TRBD1. The DNA matches TRBJ2-7 better at its end, which makes the J call doubtful. This CDR3 has 14 amino acids. Germline lookup yields CDR1 MDHEN and CDR2 SYDVKM. CDR3 sequence: CASSSGQGSREQYF. The CDR3 region has the DNA TGTGCCAGCAGTTCCGGACAGGGGAGTCGCGAGCAGTACTTC.